Listed here are 5 T cell receptor beta chains from one sample, sequenced in a study of blood T cell repertoires in COVID-19. Assay: immunoSEQ multiplex PCR; the TCRdb copy retains only in-frame clones and omits some. The table has approximately 120,000 clones, about 85% seen once; the top ten hold roughly 10%. The specimen was peripheral blood. These receptors were taken from a man aged 55 to 70 with acute or convalescent COVID-19.

The count of this clone is one. CDR3: CASSPPEGGAYEQYF. The CDR3 DNA reads as TGTGCCAGCTCACCACCTGAGGGAGGGGCCTACGAGCAGTACTTC. This sequence joins TRBV18 and TRBJ2-7; TRBD2 agrees at 7 bases. Trimming at V came to 0 bases and at J to 2 bases, leaving 4 bases not matched to a gene. The CDR3 has 15 amino acids. The germline V gene encodes CDR1 KGHSH and CDR2 LQKENI.

This chain links TRBV28 with TRBJ1-4; TRBD1 aligns across 11 bases. Germline CDR1 MDHEN, CDR2 SYDVKM. CDR3 length equals 15 residues. Trimming cost V 5 bases and J 6 bases; bases outside gene matches: 5. The CDR3 nucleotides are TGTGCCAGCAGTGACCGGGACAGGGGGTATGAAAAACTGTTTTTT. Translating gives CASSDRDRGYEKLFF. The whole variable domain, filled in from reference TRBV28 and TRBJ1-4, reads DVKVTQSSRYLVKRTGEKVFLECVQDMDHENMFWYRQDPGLGLRLIYFSYDVKMKEKGDIPEGYSVSREKKERFSLILESASTNQTSMYLCASSDRDRGYEKLFFGSGTQLSVL.

This clone is large within its sample. This chain uses TRBV30 with TRBJ2-1; 8 nucleotides line up with TRBD2. CDR1 GTSNPN and CDR2 SVGIG come from the germline V gene (reference sequence). There are 13 residues in the CDR3. Trimming removed 8 bases from V and 6 bases from J; junction bases left unmatched: 9. CDR3 amino acids: CAQTPGGSNEQFF. In nucleotides, the CDR3 is TGTGCCCAGACCCCGGGGGGGTCCAATGAGCAGTTCTTC.

V is TRBV11-3 and J is TRBJ2-1, with D tentatively TRBD2 (6 bases). The CDR3 has 12 residues. CDR1 and CDR2 (germline): SGHNT, YENEEA. The ends were cut back, 3 bases at V and 9 bases at J, with 9 bases in the middle. The CDR3 nucleotides are TGTGCCAGCAGCTTCGCCGGGGGTGAGCAGTTCTTC. It is translated as CASSFAGGEQFF.

The chain couples TRBV27 to TRBJ1-3, with 8 bases lining up with TRBD1. Germline V gene lookup returns CDR1 MNHEY and CDR2 SMNVEV (reference sequence). The V segment lost 5 bases and the J segment 4 bases; nucleotides outside the gene matches: 7. This CDR3 region has 15 residues. CDR3 sequence: CASSPQGALGNTIYF. In nucleotides, the CDR3 is TGTGCCAGCAGTCCTCAGGGGGCGTTAGGAAACACCATATATTTT.